These 15 T cell receptor beta chains came from one sample sequenced in a study of T cell responses to AZD1222 COVID-19 vaccine. Here immunoSEQ multiplex PCR was the method, and the copy in TCRdb shows in-frame clones only, minus some. The sample lists around 110,000 clones, about 90% occurring once. This sample comprised peripheral blood, obtained 28 days after the second AZD1222 dose. These receptors were obtained from an adult who received the AZD1222 COVID-19 vaccine.

The rearrangement links TRBV7-9 to TRBJ2-3; 12 bases line up with TRBD2. CDR1 and CDR2 (germline): SEHNR, FQNEAQ (reference sequence). The CDR3 loop spans 17 amino acids. J lost 2 bases, V lost 4 bases, and 7 bases had no gene match. The CDR3, as DNA: TGTGCCAGCAGCTCTACGACTAGCGGGAGTGACACAGATACGCAGTATTTT. Translated, it gives CASSSTTSGSDTDTQYF.

The V and J genes are TRBV5-1 and TRBJ2-1; D is possibly TRBD1 (5 bases). The length of the CDR3 is 16 residues. The V end lost 0 bases, the J end lost 8 bases, and 18 bases lay between the germline ends. Germline assignment: CDR1 SGHRS and CDR2 YFSETQ. Here the CDR3 DNA reads TGCGCCAGCAGCTTGGGTCCAGGGCAGGGTGGCCATGAGCAGTTCTTC. Residues: CASSLGPGQGGHEQFF.

The V call is TRBV1, the J call TRBJ1-6; the D segment call TRBD1 is taken from the table without a DNA check. TRBV1 is a pseudogene locus. This CDR3 comprises 23 residues. CDR3 nucleotide sequence: TGCACCAGCAGCCAAGATCGGTCAGCCAGAAGTAGAGACACAAATCACTGTAATTCACCCCTCCACTTT. As protein: CTSSQDRSARSRDTNHCNSPLHF.

The chain joins TRBV28 to TRBJ1-1; no clear D. The germline CDR1 and CDR2 sequences are MDHEN and SYDVKM. V was trimmed by 2 bases and J by 0 bases, leaving 25 bases between them. The CDR3 extends over 20 amino acids. CDR3 DNA sequence: TGTGCCAGCAGTTTAATTTTGGAGTCCGGCAGGCAGGACTTGAACACTGAAGCTTTCTTT. Its translation is CASSLILESGRQDLNTEAFF.

V usage is TRBV2 and J usage is TRBJ2-4; 12 bases are shared with TRBD2. This CDR3 has 17 amino acids. The trim removed 3 bases at V and 2 bases at J, leaving 5 bases unmatched. The germline V gene encodes CDR1 SNHLY and CDR2 FYNNEI. CDR3 sequence reads: CASSEITSGRTKNIQYF. The DNA of the CDR3 is TGTGCCAGCAGTGAGATTACTAGCGGGAGGACCAAAAACATTCAGTACTTC.

This chain uses TRBV21-1 with TRBJ1-6; the table calls TRBD1, which could not be checked here. TRBV21-1 is an annotated pseudogene. This CDR3 spans 15 amino acids. The CDR3 coding sequence is TGTGCCAGCAGCTCCGGGACAGTCTATAATTCACCCCTCCACTTT. It yields the protein CASSSGTVYNSPLHF.

This chain joins TRBV6-1 and TRBJ2-5, with 9 positions matching TRBD2. V was pared by 4 bases and J by 5 bases, with 11 bases of the junction left unmatched. The CDR3 spans 16 residues. In germline, CDR1 is MNHNS, CDR2 SASEGT. For the CDR3, the DNA is TGTGCCAGCAGTGCGATAGCGGGAGCGTCGCGGGAGACCCAGTACTTC. Amino acid sequence: CASSAIAGASRETQYF.

The V gene is TRBV9, the J gene TRBJ2-1; 9 positions agree with TRBD1. V dropped 4 bases and J dropped 4; count of bases not matched to a gene: 12. The germline V gene has CDR1 SGDLS and CDR2 YYNGEE. This CDR3 has 17 residues. CDR3 nucleotides: TGTGCCAGCAGCCCCCGAACCGGGACAGGGAATTACAATGAGCAGTTCTTC. Translating it yields CASSPRTGTGNYNEQFF.

This chain joins TRBV12-3 or TRBV12-4 and TRBJ1-2; D is ambiguous. The CDR3 is made up of 13 amino acids. V lost 3 bases, J lost 0 bases, and 5 bases lay in between. The CDR3 DNA follows: TGTGCCAGCAGTTTCGATGCTAACTATGGCTACACCTTC. Amino acids: CASSFDANYGYTF.

The chain carries TRBV11-2 and TRBJ2-7; D unresolved. Germline loops: CDR1 SGHAT, CDR2 FQNNGV. The V end lost 6 bases, the J end lost 2 bases, and 8 bases lay between the germline ends. The CDR3 loop spans 12 amino acids. The CDR3 DNA reads TGTGCCAGCAGGGGTGTACCCTACGAGCAGTACTTC. The encoded protein is CASRGVPYEQYF.

The genes are TRBV5-5 and TRBJ2-7; TRBD2 matches 8 bases. CDR3 size: 15 residues. Germline lookup yields CDR1 SGHKS and CDR2 YYEKEE (reference sequence). J gave up 11 bases and V 4 bases, and 17 bases lay outside the gene matches. In nucleotides, the CDR3 is TGTGCCAGCAGCGGGACTGGGCTAGCGGGCTTCGGGGAGTACTTC. Translation: CASSGTGLAGFGEYF.

The chain couples TRBV9 to TRBJ2-7; 9 bases align to TRBD1. Germline loops: CDR1 SGDLS, CDR2 YYNGEE. V trimming: 3 bases; J trimming: 1 base; junction bases outside the gene matches: 2. The CDR3 is 14 amino acids. CDR3 bases: TGTGCCAGCAGCGCGACAGGGGGTTCCTACGAGCAGTACTTC. It codes for CASSATGGSYEQYF.

The chain combines TRBV7-8 with TRBJ2-7; TRBD2 aligns across 8 bases. Germline lookup yields CDR1 SGHVS and CDR2 FQNEAQ. Losses at the gene ends were 4 bases for V and 2 bases for J; bases not matched to a gene: 7. The CDR3 covers 15 residues. DNA for the CDR3: TGTGCCAGCAGCTCACAGCGGGAGTTCACCTACGAGCAGTACTTC. This sequence encodes CASSSQREFTYEQYF.

The chain joins TRBV5-1 to TRBJ2-3, with 8 nucleotides matching TRBD2. Germline V lookup: CDR1 SGHRS, CDR2 YFSETQ. The CDR3 totals 15 residues. With V trimmed by 2 bases and J by 2 bases, 4 bases remained unmatched. Here the CDR3 reads CASSFSAGVTDTQYF. For the CDR3, the DNA is TGCGCCAGCAGCTTCTCAGCGGGAGTCACAGATACGCAGTATTTT.

The rearrangement uses TRBV5-4 and TRBJ2-3, with TRBD2 matching over 13 bases. Per germline, CDR1 SGHNT and CDR2 YYREEE (reference sequence). V shed 3 bases, J shed 5 bases, and the junction held 6 bases outside the gene matches. The CDR3 is made up of 16 amino acids. CDR3 DNA sequence: TGTGCCAGCAGCTCCGGACTAGCGGGAGTGGAAGATACGCAGTATTTT. Protein product: CASSSGLAGVEDTQYF.